One and the same sample provided the 21 T cell receptor beta chains below, sequenced in a study of T cell clonality in common variable immunodeficiency. Profiled with immunoSEQ multiplex PCR; TCRdb holds only in-frame clones, not every one. The repertoire has about 42,000 clones, none seen only once; the ten largest take 2.8%. The sample taken for sequencing was peripheral blood mononuclear cells. The receptors were gathered from a person aged 18-69 years in good health.

This clone was counted many times. The read ends 3 residues shy of where the CDR3 ends; the end is completed using the germline J gene. J is TRBJ2-1 and V is TRBV18, with a weak D call TRBD2 (6 bases). This CDR3 region has 15 residues. The V and J ends lost 0 bases and 6 bases respectively, with 12 bases between them. Germline CDR1 reads KGHSH; CDR2 reads LQKENI. The sequenced part of the CDR3 DNA is TGTGCCAGCTCACCACCGCGGGGAAGGGGCAATGAG. Translated, it gives CASSPPRGRGNE. The CDR3, in full, reads CASSPPRGRGNEQFF. Full variable domain (outside the CDR3, taken from reference TRBV18 and TRBJ2-1): NAGVMQNPRHLVRRRGQEARLRCSPMKGHSHVYWYRQLPEEGLKFMVYLQKENIIDESGMPKERFSAEFPKEGPSILRIQQVVRGDSAAYFCASSPPRGRGNEQFFGPGTRLTVL.

This clone has ten or more counts. The read halts 3 residues ahead of the CDR3 end, with the missing end drawn from the germline J gene. This chain uses TRBV5-1 with TRBJ1-6; 11 nucleotides agree with TRBD1. The CDR3 covers 16 residues. With V trimmed by 0 bases and J by 10 bases, 6 bases remained unmatched. Germline V gives CDR1 SGHRS, CDR2 YFSETQ. The sequenced part of the CDR3 DNA is TGCGCCAGCAGCTTGGTCGGGGACAGGGGGAAATCACCC. Its translation: CASSLVGDRGKSP. The full CDR3 protein is CASSLVGDRGKSPLHF.

This clone was picked up many times. The CDR3 end falls 3 residues outside the read, so it is completed with the germline J gene. The chain couples TRBV20-1 to TRBJ1-2; unclear D gene. The length of the CDR3 is 13 residues. The germline V and J ends were trimmed by 0 bases and 1 base, with 6 bases remaining between them. Germline loops: CDR1 DFQATT, CDR2 SNEGSKA (reference sequence). The CDR3 spells CSARDSSNYGYTF. The part of the CDR3 DNA that was read is TGCAGTGCTAGAGATAGCAGTAACTATGGC.

This clone was counted at least ten times. The read is 3 residues too short to cover the CDR3 end, so that end is filled in from the germline J gene. This rearrangement joins TRBV10-3 to TRBJ2-7; TRBD2 agrees at 9 bases. J lost 4 bases, V lost 5 bases, and 6 bases had no gene match. Germline CDR1 and CDR2: ENHRY and SYGVKD. The CDR3 is 14 amino acids. This CDR3 reads CAISYLAGAYEQYF. The covered CDR3 bases are TGTGCCATCAGTTACTTAGCGGGAGCGTACGAG.

Many counts were recorded for this clone. The missing CDR3 end, 3 residues past where the read stops, is filled in from the germline J gene. The chain joins TRBV7-6 to TRBJ2-5, with D uncertain. Germline lookup yields CDR1 SGHVS and CDR2 FNYEAQ. This CDR3 contains 15 residues. V was pared by 5 bases and J by 0 bases, with 13 bases between. CDR3 DNA, as far as it was read: TGTGCCAGCAGCCCTTCTGTTCTGTACCAAGAGACC. As protein: CASSPSVLYQET. The CDR3 in its entirety is CASSPSVLYQETQYF.

Many counts were recorded for this clone. Read sequence stops 3 residues before the CDR3 end, and the germline J gene provides the missing end. V and J are TRBV7-3 and TRBJ2-5; 10 nucleotides agree with TRBD2. The CDR3 contains 18 residues. V shed 0 bases, J shed 3 bases, and the junction held 10 bases outside the gene matches. The germline gives CDR1 SGHTA, CDR2 FQGTGA. CDR3 protein: CASSLTGLAGEEKETQYF. The sequenced CDR3 bases are TGTGCCAGCAGCTTAACAGGCCTAGCGGGGGAGGAGAAAGAGACC.

This clone was seen repeatedly, ten times or more. The read terminates 3 residues ahead of where the CDR3 ends, so the germline J gene completes it. This chain links TRBV5-1 with TRBJ1-1, with TRBD1 identical over 7 bases. Germline loops: CDR1 SGHRS, CDR2 YFSETQ. V dropped 0 bases and J dropped 4; count of bases not matched to a gene: 3. This CDR3 has 14 residues. The CDR3: CASSLAEGATEAFF. CDR3 bases read: TGCGCCAGCAGCTTGGCCGAGGGGGCCACTGAA.

Incomplete CDR3 DNA: TGTGCCAGTCAGGGTCGGATTTCACACGGAAACACC. Its protein product is CASQGRISHGNT. Given in full, the CDR3 is CASQGRISHGNTIYF. V gene TRBV19 combines with J gene TRBJ1-3, with D perhaps matching TRBD1 (5 bases). The CDR3 extends 3 residues past the end of the read, so its final part is completed from the germline J gene. Trimming stripped 8 bases from V and 4 bases from J, with 18 bases between. Germline CDR1 and CDR2: LNHDA and SQIVND (reference sequence). The CDR3 consists of 15 residues.

This clone has ten or more counts. The read falls 3 residues short of the CDR3 end, and the missing part is taken from the germline J gene. V gene TRBV29-1 combines with J gene TRBJ2-3, with D possibly matching TRBD1 (6 bases). This CDR3 has 15 residues. Per the germline V gene, CDR1 is SQVTM and CDR2 is ANQGSEA. Trimming stripped 1 base from V and 3 bases from J, with 14 bases between. CDR3 bases read: TGCAGCGTTGAAGGTGGGGGCTACAGAACAGATACG. This gives the protein CSVEGGGYRTDT. The full CDR3 protein reads CSVEGGGYRTDTQYF.

The sample holds many counts of this clone. The DNA ends 3 residues before the CDR3 does, and the rest of the CDR3 is filled in from the germline J gene. The V gene is TRBV29-1, the J gene TRBJ1-1; D remains unclear. In germline, CDR1 is SQVTM, CDR2 ANQGSEA. Trimming removed 2 bases from V and 1 base from J, with 5 bases in between. This CDR3 spans 12 amino acids. CDR3 DNA (partial): TGCAGCGTTGAACCGGGGAACACTGAA. It codes for CSVEPGNTE. The full CDR3 is CSVEPGNTEAFF.

This clone was observed a few times. This CDR3 reads CSAPKNRDSEAFF. Incomplete CDR3 DNA: TGCAGTGCCCCTAAGAACAGGGACAGTGAA. The genes are TRBV20-1 and TRBJ1-1; 7 positions agree with TRBD1. The read terminates 3 residues ahead of where the CDR3 ends, so the germline J gene completes it. The CDR3 loop spans 13 amino acids. After removal of 6 bases from V and 7 bases from J, the junction contained 11 bases not matched to a gene. Germline loops: CDR1 DFQATT, CDR2 SNEGSKA (reference sequence).

This clone was detected many times. The read terminates 3 residues before the CDR3 end, so the remaining end is supplied by the germline J gene. V and J are TRBV5-1 and TRBJ2-2; 8 bases map to TRBD2. The CDR3 sequence is 14 residues long. Germline-derived CDR1 and CDR2 are SGHRS and YFSETQ. V lost 6 bases, J lost 4 bases, and 5 bases stayed unmatched. Incomplete CDR3 DNA: TGCGCCAGCACCAGCGGGGGACCCACCGGGGAG. Translation gives CASTSGGPTGE. The full CDR3 reads CASTSGGPTGELFF.

This clone was detected many times. Coverage ceases 3 residues before the CDR3 finishes, and the germline J gene fills in the end. The chain uses TRBV7-8 and TRBJ1-2; TRBD1 matches at 7 bases. The CDR3 runs 13 residues. Germline CDR1 SGHVS, CDR2 FQNEAQ. The sequenced part of the CDR3 DNA is TGTGCCAGCAGCCCAAACACAGGGGACGGC. The encoded protein is CASSPNTGDG. The whole CDR3 sequence is CASSPNTGDGYTF.

This clone came up a few times. The DNA read from the CDR3 is TGTGCCAGCAGTGATCCCTGGGAGACTAGCGGGGCCCAAGAGACG. It encodes CASSDPWETSGAQET. The CDR3, in full, reads CASSDPWETSGAQETQYF. The chain links TRBV2 to TRBJ2-3; 11 nucleotides match TRBD2. The read ends 3 residues shy of where the CDR3 ends; the end is completed using the germline J gene. Germline values: CDR1 SNHLY, CDR2 FYNNEI. This CDR3 has 18 amino acids. The full variable domain, with the rest looked up from reference TRBV2 and TRBJ2-3, is EPEVTQTPSHQVTQMGQEVILRCVPISNHLYFYWYRQILGQKVEFLVSFYNNEISEKSEIFDDQFSVERPDGSNFTLKIRSTKLEDSAMYFCASSDPWETSGAQETQYFGPGTRLTVL.

This clone was seen many times. The read ends 3 residues shy of where the CDR3 ends; the end is completed using the germline J gene. Other DNA sequences in this specimen translate into the identical CDR3. This chain uses TRBV5-5 with TRBJ1-2; D might be TRBD1 (5 bases). Germline V gene sequence: CDR1 SGHKS, CDR2 YYEKEE (reference sequence). The CDR3 loop spans 15 amino acids. The germline V and J ends were trimmed by 1 base and 3 bases, with 13 bases remaining between them. CDR3 loop: CASSLSTGAYYGYTF. The CDR3 bases that were read are TGTGCCAGCAGCTTGAGCACAGGAGCCTACTATGGC.

In this sample, this clone turned up many times. The missing CDR3 end, 3 residues past where the read stops, is filled in from the germline J gene. The chain has TRBV19 and TRBJ2-5; D unresolved. The CDR3 is 13 residues long. Trimming pared 3 bases from V and 5 bases from J, leaving 10 bases between. The germline V gene has CDR1 LNHDA and CDR2 SQIVND (reference sequence). CDR3 sequence reads: CASSMGTVETQYF. The DNA read from the CDR3 is TGTGCCAGTAGTATGGGCACCGTCGAGACC.

With respect to this clone: The read is 3 residues too short to cover the CDR3 end, so that end is filled in from the germline J gene. The V and J genes are TRBV5-5 and TRBJ2-4; tentatively, D is TRBD1 (5 bases). Germline-derived CDR1 and CDR2 are SGHKS and YYEKEE (reference sequence). The CDR3 runs 15 residues. Incomplete CDR3 DNA: TGTGCCAGCAGCTTGAGCACAGGAGCCTACTATGGT. Residues: CASSLSTGAYYG. The whole CDR3 is CASSLSTGAYYGQYF.

This clone was seen ten or more times. The sequenced part of the CDR3 DNA is TGCAGTGCTAGAGCCCTACAGGGGTACTATGGC. Its translation is CSARALQGYYG. From start to end, the CDR3 is CSARALQGYYGYTF. The chain is built from TRBV20-1 and TRBJ1-2; 7 bases are a match to TRBD1. Sequencing ends 3 residues short of the CDR3 end; the germline J gene provides the rest. Germline V gene lookup returns CDR1 DFQATT and CDR2 SNEGSKA (reference sequence). V shed 1 base, J shed 3 bases, and the junction held 5 bases outside the gene matches. The CDR3 runs to 14 residues.

This clone has at least ten counts. The read halts 3 residues ahead of the CDR3 end, with the missing end drawn from the germline J gene. V is TRBV7-9 and J is TRBJ2-7, with D possibly matching TRBD2 (7 bases). Deletions cut 1 base from V and 0 bases from J, with 10 bases between. Germline CDR1 SEHNR, CDR2 FQNEAQ (reference sequence). The CDR3 loop spans 15 amino acids. This CDR3 reads CASSLEGGSSYEQYF. The DNA read from the CDR3 is TGTGCCAGCAGCTTAGAGGGGGGGAGCTCCTACGAG. Looking up the rest from reference TRBV7-9 and TRBJ2-7 gives the full variable domain: DTGVSQNPRHKITKRGQNVTFRCDPISEHNRLYWYRQTLGQGPEFLTYFQNEAQLEKSRLLSDRFSAERPKGSFSTLEIQRTEQGDSAMYLCASSLEGGSSYEQYFGPGTRLTVT.

Points on this clone: The missing CDR3 end, 3 residues past where the read stops, is filled in from the germline J gene. V is TRBV7-9 and J is TRBJ2-4; D may be TRBD1 (6 bases). Germline CDR1 SEHNR, CDR2 FQNEAQ (reference sequence). The CDR3 covers 15 residues. Partial CDR3 DNA: TGTGCCAGCAGCTTAGGTACAGGGTTTCTGGATGGT. It specifies CASSLGTGFLDG. The whole CDR3 region reads CASSLGTGFLDGQYF.

Remarks on this clone: The CDR3 is cut off 3 residues early in the read; its end comes from the germline J gene. V and J are TRBV11-2 and TRBJ2-7; 14 bases are a match to TRBD2. Germline V CDR1 and CDR2: SGHAT, FQNNGV. The CDR3 extends over 15 amino acids. V gave up 5 bases and J gave up 6 bases; unmatched junction bases: 6. Here the CDR3 reads CASSAGTSGRGEQYF. Partial CDR3 DNA: TGTGCCAGCAGCGCCGGGACTAGCGGGAGAGGCGAG.